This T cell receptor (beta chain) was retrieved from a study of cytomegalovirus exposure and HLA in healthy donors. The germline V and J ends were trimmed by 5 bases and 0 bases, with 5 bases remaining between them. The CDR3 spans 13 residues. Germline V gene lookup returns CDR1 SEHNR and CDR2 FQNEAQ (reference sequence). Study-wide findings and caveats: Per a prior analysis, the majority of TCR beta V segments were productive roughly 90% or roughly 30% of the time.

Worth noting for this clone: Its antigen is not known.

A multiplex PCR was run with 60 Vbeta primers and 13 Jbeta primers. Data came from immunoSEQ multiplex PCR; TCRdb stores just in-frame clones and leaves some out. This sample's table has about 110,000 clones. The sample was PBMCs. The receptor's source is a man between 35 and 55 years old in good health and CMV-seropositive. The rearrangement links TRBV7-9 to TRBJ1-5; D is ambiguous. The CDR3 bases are TGTGCCAGCAGCGTAAATAGCAATCAGCCCCAGCATTTT. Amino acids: CASSVNSNQPQHF.